These 6 T cell receptor beta chains originate from one sample sequenced in a study of T cells in Graves' hyperthyroidism and ophthalmopathy (dated by TCRdb to 2018 to 2020). Library preparation used multiplex PCR. The data were produced on an Illumina HiSeq 2000. The TCR beta CDR3 regions were amplified from RNA transcripts. For the first round of RT-PCR on the TCR CDR3, the HTBI primer set was used together with the Qiagen OneStep RT-PCR kit. TCRdb trimmed public reads at Q25 via fastp, called clones via MiXCR and kept in-frame beta chains. For every CDR3 protein sequence, its rows merge into one entry that carries the most common genes and DNA. In all, the sample holds approximately 600,000 distinct CDR3 sequences, and roughly 14% of those were seen once. The ten largest clones represent 4.3% of the sample. The sample taken for sequencing was blood. Source of these receptors: a woman aged 40 to 50 with Graves' ophthalmopathy.

The table lists this clonotype with many counts. DNA for the CDR3: TGTGCCAGCAGTTACTCGGGACTAGCGGGGCACAGCTCCTACGAGCAGTACTTC. Protein: CASSYSGLAGHSSYEQYF. The chain recombines TRBV6-2 or TRBV6-3 with TRBJ2-7; 13 bases fit TRBD2. This CDR3 region has 18 residues. Germline V gene sequence: CDR1 MNHEY, CDR2 SVGEGT. The V and J ends lost 0 bases and 0 bases, in that order; junction bases with no gene match: 5.

This clonotype has just a few counts. CDR3 region: CASSVAVVGELFF. The CDR3 DNA reads as TGTGCCAGCAGCGTAGCCGTGGTCGGGGAGCTGTTTTTT. The gene calls are TRBV9 and TRBJ2-2, with no clear D. CDR3 size: 13 residues. The germline V gene has CDR1 SGDLS and CDR2 YYNGEE. Trimming stripped 0 bases from V and 7 bases from J, with 7 bases between.

This clonotype was seen at least ten times. This chain joins TRBV6-1 and TRBJ2-2; D remains unclear. Germline V gene sequence: CDR1 MNHNS, CDR2 SASEGT. The CDR3 consists of 14 residues. With 6 bases removed from V and 9 bases from J, the gap between germline ends came to 17 bases. CDR3 sequence (DNA): TGTGCCAGCAGACCGGGCGGCCCTGGTTGGGAGCTGTTTTTT. It specifies CASRPGGPGWELFF.

This clonotype was recorded many times. The chain recombines TRBV7-3 with TRBJ1-1; D ambiguous. Per the germline V gene, CDR1 is SGHTA and CDR2 is FQGTGA. Deletions cut 3 bases from V and 1 base from J, with 6 bases between. The CDR3 sequence is 13 residues long. The DNA of the CDR3 is TGTGCCAGCAGCTTTCAGTCGAACACTGAAGCTTTCTTT. Translated, it gives CASSFQSNTEAFF.

This clonotype came up many times. The J gene is TRBJ2-7, the V gene TRBV10-3, with 8 nucleotides matching TRBD2. CDR1 is ENHRY, CDR2 SYGVKD, per germline. The J segment lost 2 bases and the V segment lost 4 bases, leaving 4 bases of the junction unmatched. The CDR3 spans 14 residues. The CDR3 protein is CAISVKGLAYEQYF. CDR3 sequence (DNA): TGTGCCATCAGTGTGAAGGGACTAGCCTACGAGCAGTACTTC.

This clonotype appeared many times. The chain links TRBV4-2 to TRBJ2-7, with D possibly being TRBD2 (6 bases). The CDR3 totals 16 residues. Deletions cut 1 base from V and 3 bases from J, with 16 bases between. Germline V gene data show CDR1 as LGHNA and CDR2 as YNFKEQ. CDR3 in amino acids: CASSQGNSGDDYEQYF. For the CDR3, the DNA is TGTGCCAGCAGCCAAGGCAATAGCGGAGACGACTACGAGCAGTACTTC.